A single sample gave rise to the 13 T cell receptor beta chains below, sequenced in a study of chemoradiotherapy in HPV16-positive cancers. Libraries were prepared by immunoSEQ multiplex PCR; TCRdb keeps only in-frame clonotypes and omits some of them. This table holds 700 to 900 clones, roughly 94% found once. Sequenced here: tumor tissue, sampled from a patient who underwent chemoradiotherapy. The receptors originated from a human donor with HPV-associated anogenital cancer.

The chain recombines TRBV7-3 with TRBJ2-5; 11 bases map to TRBD2. Germline trimming cut 8 bases from V and 2 bases from J; bases unmatched to any gene: 10. CDR1 and CDR2 (germline): SGHTA, FQGTGA. The CDR3 runs to 16 residues. The CDR3 reads CASPLLAGVCQETQYF. CDR3 nucleotide sequence: TGTGCCAGCCCCCTACTAGCGGGGGTATGTCAAGAGACCCAGTACTTC.

The rearrangement links TRBV30 to TRBJ1-2; maybe TRBD1 (6 bases). Trimming stripped 1 base from V and 2 bases from J, with 8 bases between. CDR3 length: 13 residues. Germline V gene sequence: CDR1 GTSNPN, CDR2 SVGIG (reference sequence). CDR3 bases: TGTGCCTGGAGTGGACAGGAGAACTATGGCTACACCTTC. As protein: CAWSGQENYGYTF.

The rearrangement uses TRBV5-5 and TRBJ2-5; 7 bases fit TRBD1. Germline V lookup: CDR1 SGHKS, CDR2 YYEKEE (reference sequence). CDR3 size: 16 residues. Trimming removed 0 bases from V and 4 bases from J; junction bases left unmatched: 9. The CDR3 DNA reads as TGTGCCAGCAGCTTGGATTCCAAGACAGGGAGAGAGACCCAGTACTTC. Its translation is CASSLDSKTGRETQYF.

This sequence joins TRBV11-3 and TRBJ1-1, with 7 bases fitting TRBD1. The CDR3 spans 15 residues. V lost 5 bases to trimming and J lost 5 bases; unmatched junction nucleotides: 11. Germline V gives CDR1 SGHNT, CDR2 YENEEA. The CDR3 DNA follows: TGTGCCAGCAGCGCCCGACAGGGAGATGGAACTGAAGCTTTCTTT. This sequence encodes CASSARQGDGTEAFF.

This chain connects TRBV30 to TRBJ1-1, with 8 bases matching TRBD1. V shed 5 bases, J shed 1 base, and the junction held 3 bases outside the gene matches. Germline V gene sequence: CDR1 GTSNPN, CDR2 SVGIG (reference sequence). The CDR3 runs 13 residues. The CDR3 DNA reads as TGTGCCTGGGTGGGACAGGCGAACACTGAAGCTTTCTTT. It yields the protein CAWVGQANTEAFF.

This chain uses TRBV9 with TRBJ1-1; maybe TRBD1 (5 bases). This CDR3 is 14 amino acids long. V lost 0 bases and J lost 6, with 12 bases in between. Germline assignment: CDR1 SGDLS and CDR2 YYNGEE. This CDR3 reads CASSVASGAPEAFF. Here the CDR3 DNA reads TGTGCCAGCAGCGTAGCATCTGGGGCCCCTGAAGCTTTCTTT.

CDR3 region: CASSYSRDSGANVLTF. The CDR3 DNA sequence: TGTGCCAGCAGTTACTCGAGGGACTCTGGGGCCAACGTCCTGACTTTC. The J gene is TRBJ2-6, the V gene TRBV6-5; perhaps TRBD2 as D (5 bases). This CDR3 spans 16 amino acids. The V end was cut by 0 bases, the J end by 0 bases, with 6 bases between. Germline V gene data show CDR1 as MNHEY and CDR2 as SVGAGI.

The V call is TRBV4-3, the J call TRBJ1-6; 7 bases map to TRBD1. This CDR3 spans 16 amino acids. J was trimmed by 9 bases and V by 1 base; bases with no gene match: 9. CDR1 is LGHNA, CDR2 YSLEER, per germline. In nucleotides, the CDR3 is TGCGCCAGCAGCCAAGCCGGCGCGAAGGGGGCTTCACCCCTCCACTTT. Translated: CASSQAGAKGASPLHF.

This CDR3 reads CASSFSPGTANTGELFF. The CDR3 nucleotides read TGTGCCAGCAGCTTTTCCCCCGGAACAGCGAACACCGGGGAGCTGTTTTTT. The rearrangement links TRBV5-6 to TRBJ2-2; no clear D. Germline assignment: CDR1 SGHDT and CDR2 YYEEEE. V was shortened by 2 bases and J by 0 bases, with 14 bases between the two germline ends. The CDR3 loop spans 17 amino acids.

The chain recombines TRBV7-9 with TRBJ2-3, with D perhaps matching TRBD2 (6 bases). Germline values: CDR1 SEHNR, CDR2 FQNEAQ (reference sequence). The CDR3 has 17 residues. V lost 1 base and J 4 bases, leaving 18 bases between the germline ends. This CDR3 reads CASSLGRDSKVPDTQYF. CDR3 coding DNA: TGTGCCAGCAGCTTAGGACGGGACTCCAAGGTCCCAGATACGCAGTATTTT.

The chain couples TRBV7-2 to TRBJ1-1, with TRBD1 identical over 8 bases. Trimming at V came to 1 base and at J to 8 bases, leaving 15 bases not matched to a gene. This CDR3 is built from 17 residues. Germline V lookup: CDR1 SGHTA, CDR2 FQGNSA. The chain's CDR3 is CASSLVGSPGGASEAFF. DNA of the CDR3: TGTGCCAGCAGCTTAGTCGGTTCGCCAGGGGGCGCTTCGGAAGCTTTCTTT.

J is TRBJ2-5 and V is TRBV5-4; TRBD2 agrees at 7 bases. The trim removed 1 base at V and 3 bases at J, leaving 12 bases unmatched. CDR3 length: 17 amino acids. Germline V gives CDR1 SGHNT, CDR2 YYREEE (reference sequence). Written as DNA, the CDR3 is TGTGCCAGCAGCTTGTGGGGATTTGGAGCGGGGAAAGAGACCCAGTACTTC. Translation gives CASSLWGFGAGKETQYF.

CDR3: CSVGSPGSGGQYF. The CDR3 DNA follows: TGCAGCGTTGGGAGTCCGGGGTCTGGGGGGCAGTACTTC. This chain joins TRBV29-1 and TRBJ2-7; either TRBD1 or TRBD2 may supply D (5 bases each). The CDR3 is 13 amino acids. Trimming shortened V by 4 bases and J by 9 bases, and 19 bases separated the two germline ends. Germline-derived CDR1 and CDR2 are SQVTM and ANQGSEA.